This T cell receptor beta chain was retrieved from a study of early T cells in non-severe SARS-CoV-2 infection. Study in general: Unsorted whole-blood RNA was sequenced in bulk, leaving chains unpaired.

This clonotype was counted a few times. A single record per CDR3 protein comes from TCRdb applying MiXCR to the 5' RACE reads. The sample shows tens of thousands of distinct CDR3 sequences, 9.5% to 15% of them seen only once. Sequenced: whole blood. The source is an adult who was a healthcare worker with PCR-confirmed SARS-CoV-2 infection or an uninfected control (not recorded which).

CDR3 coding DNA: TGCAGCGTCAGGACTTACTACGAGCAGTACTTC. Protein: CSVRTYYEQYF. This chain connects TRBV29-1 to TRBJ2-7; a weak D match, TRBD2 (5 bases). The length of the CDR3 is 11 residues. The V gene lost 6 bases and the J gene lost 3 bases, with 9 bases spanning the gap. The germline V gene has CDR1 SQVTM and CDR2 ANQGSEA.